The 28 T cell receptor beta chains below were found in one sample sequenced in a study of cytotoxic CD8 clonotypes in ibrutinib-treated CLL. Profiling relied on immunoSEQ multiplex PCR, and the TCRdb table lists in-frame clones only, not all of them. Of under 35,000 clones in the sample, over 55% were seen once. The sample consisted of PBMCs, taken after 24 months of ibrutinib treatment. These receptors were collected from a human donor with chronic lymphocytic leukemia.

This clone was seen more than once but under ten times. Here the CDR3 reads CASSPIGSYNSPLHF. In DNA, the CDR3 is TGTGCCAGCTCACCGATAGGGTCCTATAATTCACCCCTCCACTTT. The chain joins TRBV18 to TRBJ1-6; D is undetermined. V was pared by 3 bases and J by 1 base, with 7 bases between. CDR3 size: 15 residues. Germline V gene data show CDR1 as KGHSH and CDR2 as LQKENI.

This clone was found many times. This chain links TRBV7-2 with TRBJ1-1; D gene unclear. V was cut by 1 base and J by 4 bases, with 13 bases left in between. The germline CDR1 and CDR2 sequences are SGHTA and FQGNSA. The CDR3 totals 15 residues. This CDR3 reads CASSLGGGWSTEAFF. As DNA, the CDR3 is TGTGCCAGCAGCTTAGGAGGAGGGTGGAGCACTGAAGCTTTCTTT. Based on the CDR3 plus reference TRBV7-2 and TRBJ1-1, the full variable domain is GAGVSQSPSNKVTEKGKDVELRCDPISGHTALYWYRQSLGQGLEFLIYFQGNSAPDKSGLPSDRFSAERTGGSVSTLTIQRTQQEDSAVYLCASSLGGGWSTEAFFGQGTRLTVV.

The genes are TRBV28 and TRBJ1-6, with D tentatively TRBD1 (6 bases). The CDR3 totals 15 residues. The V gene's germline CDR1 is MDHEN and CDR2 SYDVKM. The ends were cut back, 7 bases at V and 6 bases at J, with 16 bases in the middle. The CDR3 bases are TGTGCCAGCATAAACCAGGGCAGGGGTAATTCACCCCTCCACTTT. This translates into CASINQGRGNSPLHF. Full variable domain (rest looked up from reference TRBV28 and TRBJ1-6): DVKVTQSSRYLVKRTGEKVFLECVQDMDHENMFWYRQDPGLGLRLIYFSYDVKMKEKGDIPEGYSVSREKKERFSLILESASTNQTSMYLCASINQGRGNSPLHFGNGTRLTVT.

About this clone itself: Germline and junction disagree at one end, which may indicate a read error. The genes are TRBV5-1 and TRBJ2-7; 12 bases agree with TRBD2. The CDR3 is 14 residues long. Germline-derived CDR1 and CDR2 are SGHRS and YFSETQ. This CDR3 is CASSLTSGGYGQYF. The CDR3 nucleotides read TGCGCCAGCAGCTTGACTAGCGGGGGGTACGGGCAGTACTTC. The whole variable domain, remainder taken from reference TRBV5-1 and TRBJ2-7, is KAGVTQTPRYLIKTRGQQVTLSCSPISGHRSVSWYQQTPGQGLQFLFEYFSETQRNKGNFPGRFSGRQFSNSRSEMNVSTLELGDSALYLCASSLTSGGYGQYFGPGTRLTVT.

For the CDR3, the DNA is TGCGCCAGCAGCTTGGTAATGGATACCACCGGGGAGCTGTTTTTT. It encodes CASSLVMDTTGELFF. This chain joins TRBV5-1 and TRBJ2-2, with no clear D. The CDR3 has 15 amino acids. Germline-derived CDR1 and CDR2 are SGHRS and YFSETQ. Trimming pared 0 bases from V and 4 bases from J, leaving 10 bases between. The full variable domain, with the rest looked up from reference TRBV5-1 and TRBJ2-2, is KAGVTQTPRYLIKTRGQQVTLSCSPISGHRSVSWYQQTPGQGLQFLFEYFSETQRNKGNFPGRFSGRQFSNSRSEMNVSTLELGDSALYLCASSLVMDTTGELFFGEGSRLTVL.

Only one count was recorded for this clone. It may be a read error: a sequence one base away is much more abundant. J is TRBJ1-5 and V is TRBV5-6, with D unclear. The CDR3 has 12 amino acids. V was clipped by 0 bases and J by 7 bases, with 5 bases between them. CDR1 SGHDT and CDR2 YYEEEE come from the germline V gene. The CDR3 reads CASSLVGQPQHF. CDR3 DNA sequence: TGTGCCAGCAGCTTGGTAGGGCAGCCCCAGCATTTT. Full variable domain (remainder filled in from reference TRBV5-6 and TRBJ1-5): DAGVTQSPTHLIKTRGQQVTLRCSPKSGHDTVSWYQQALGQGPQFIFQYYEEEERQRGNFPDRFSGHQFPNYSSELNVNALLLGDSALYLCASSLVGQPQHFGDGTRLSIL.

The gene calls are TRBV7-8 and TRBJ2-5; D unclear. Trimming took 4 bases from V and 4 from J, leaving 7 bases between them. The CDR3 has 12 residues. Germline loops: CDR1 SGHVS, CDR2 FQNEAQ. The CDR3 loop reads CASSSHRETQYF. CDR3 sequence (DNA): TGTGCCAGCAGCTCCCACCGAGAGACCCAGTACTTC. The complete variable domain, with remaining parts taken from reference TRBV7-8 and TRBJ2-5, reads GAGVSQSPRYKVAKRGQDVALRCDPISGHVSLFWYQQALGQGPEFLTYFQNEAQLDKSGLPSDRFFAERPEGSVSTLKIQRTQQEDSAVYLCASSSHRETQYFGPGTRLLVL.

The chain links TRBV5-1 to TRBJ2-7, with TRBD1 as a possible D gene (6 bases). Trimming took 5 bases from V and 1 from J, leaving 10 bases between them. This CDR3 is 13 amino acids long. The germline V gene encodes CDR1 SGHRS and CDR2 YFSETQ. The CDR3 coding sequence is TGCGCCAGCAGTCGAACAGGGTCCTACGAGCAGTACTTC. Its protein product is CASSRTGSYEQYF.

The gene calls are TRBV5-1 and TRBJ2-1; TRBD2 agrees at 12 bases. V lost 0 bases, J lost 9 bases, and 10 bases stayed unmatched. The CDR3 has 17 amino acids. Germline assignment: CDR1 SGHRS and CDR2 YFSETQ. The CDR3 is CASSLGLAGATTLEQFF. In DNA, the CDR3 is TGCGCCAGCAGCTTGGGACTAGCGGGGGCCACAACCCTTGAGCAGTTCTTC.

This sequence joins TRBV5-6 and TRBJ1-4; D not resolved. V gave up 5 bases and J gave up 4 bases, with 15 bases separating them. The CDR3 is made up of 15 amino acids. Germline V gene sequence: CDR1 SGHDT, CDR2 YYEEEE. The CDR3 is CASSVLRAYNEKLFF. The DNA for the CDR3 is TGTGCCAGCAGTGTGCTCAGAGCATATAATGAAAAACTGTTTTTT.

CDR3 DNA sequence: TGTGCCAGCAGTCCCGCCAGGGGGCAAGAGACCCAGTACTTC. It is translated as CASSPARGQETQYF. The chain combines TRBV28 with TRBJ2-5, with 7 bases that match TRBD1. The length of the CDR3 is 14 residues. Germline loops: CDR1 MDHEN, CDR2 SYDVKM. J lost 2 bases, V lost 5 bases, and 5 bases had no gene match.

This clone was recorded once. This chain uses TRBV15 with TRBJ1-3; D is unresolved. CDR3 length equals 12 residues. Germline CDR1 is LNHNV and CDR2 is YYDKDF (reference sequence). V was cut by 0 bases and J by 5 bases, with 2 bases left in between. CDR3 sequence (DNA): TGTGCCACCAGCAGAGATAGAAACACCATATATTTT. Protein sequence: CATSRDRNTIYF. The full variable domain, rest sourced from reference TRBV15 and TRBJ1-3, is DAMVIQNPRYQVTQFGKPVTLSCSQTLNHNVMYWYQQKSSQAPKLLFHYYDKDFNNEADTPDNFQSRRPNTSFCFLDIRSPGLGDTAMYLCATSRDRNTIYFGEGSWLTVV.

V and J are TRBV6-5 and TRBJ2-3; 11 bases map to TRBD2. With V trimmed by 6 bases and J by 1 base, 3 bases remained unmatched. This CDR3 region has 15 residues. Germline CDR1 reads MNHEY; CDR2 reads SVGAGI. The CDR3 loop reads CASRMGLAGTDTQYF. The CDR3 bases are TGTGCCAGCAGGATGGGACTAGCGGGCACAGATACGCAGTATTTT.

The CDR3 protein is CASSLDGPLMRQFF. For the CDR3, the DNA is TGTGCCAGCAGCTTAGATGGGCCGTTAATGAGGCAGTTCTTC. V and J are TRBV7-8 and TRBJ2-1; D is unclear. Germline CDR1 reads SGHVS; CDR2 reads FQNEAQ. The CDR3 is made up of 14 amino acids. Trimming took 1 base from V and 12 from J, leaving 16 bases between them.

This chain uses TRBV5-5 with TRBJ1-5; 8 nucleotides line up with TRBD1. The germline V gene encodes CDR1 SGHKS and CDR2 YYEKEE (reference sequence). The CDR3 totals 15 residues. V shed 0 bases, J shed 6 bases, and the junction held 5 bases outside the gene matches. The CDR3 DNA sequence: TGTGCCAGCAGCTTGGAGCGACAGGGGAGTCAGCCCCAGCATTTT. It translates to CASSLERQGSQPQHF.

The chain couples TRBV6-5 to TRBJ1-2; TRBD1 matches 7 bases. CDR3 length equals 15 residues. The germline gives CDR1 MNHEY, CDR2 SVGAGI. Unmatched junction bases numbered 11, after V lost 6 bases and J lost 4 bases. The CDR3 DNA sequence: TGTGCCAGCAGGGGGACAGCTCCCTCCGTCTATGGCTACACCTTC. This encodes CASRGTAPSVYGYTF.

This clone was recorded a few times. The chain couples TRBV19 to TRBJ1-5; no clear D gene. Germline lookup yields CDR1 LNHDA and CDR2 SQIVND (reference sequence). This CDR3 is 14 amino acids long. V gave up 5 bases and J gave up 3 bases, with 11 bases separating them. The CDR3 spells CASSLSGSNQPQHF. The CDR3 DNA reads as TGTGCCAGTAGTCTCTCGGGCTCCAATCAGCCCCAGCATTTT.

CDR3 sequence reads: CAVLQRVTGANVLTF. The CDR3 DNA reads as TGTGCCGTGCTTCAAAGGGTGACCGGGGCCAACGTCCTGACTTTC. The chain has TRBV18 and TRBJ2-6; D is unclear. V was pared by 11 bases and J by 4 bases, with 18 bases between. The CDR3 is 15 amino acids. The germline CDR1 and CDR2 sequences are KGHSH and LQKENI.

This sequence joins TRBV27 and TRBJ2-2, with TRBD2 matching over 7 bases. This CDR3 has 15 residues. The junction had 9 bases not matched to a gene; V was cut back by 6 bases and J by 5 bases. Germline V gene data show CDR1 as MNHEY and CDR2 as SMNVEV (reference sequence). As DNA, the CDR3 is TGTGCCAGCAGACCTCCGGGACTAAATACCGGGGAGCTGTTTTTT. It encodes CASRPPGLNTGELFF.

In this sample, this clone turned up a few times. The rearrangement uses TRBV6-5 and TRBJ2-3, with D possibly being TRBD1 or TRBD2 (5 bases each). Germline V gene sequence: CDR1 MNHEY, CDR2 SVGAGI. This CDR3 comprises 13 residues. Trimming pared 6 bases from V and 6 bases from J, leaving 13 bases between. CDR3 residues: CASRSDWGDTQYF. CDR3 nucleotides: TGTGCCAGCAGATCGGACTGGGGGGATACGCAGTATTTT.

This clone was observed a single time. The chain has TRBV2 and TRBJ1-5; the D gene is possibly TRBD1 (5 bases). The V gene lost 6 bases and the J gene lost 3 bases, with 12 bases spanning the gap. Per the germline V gene, CDR1 is SNHLY and CDR2 is FYNNEI. The CDR3 sequence is 14 residues long. CDR3 amino acids: CASRGRQPNQPQHF. CDR3 coding DNA: TGTGCCAGCAGAGGTAGACAGCCCAATCAGCCCCAGCATTTT.

This clone was counted a single time. Written as DNA, the CDR3 is TGTGCCAGCTCACCACCCGGGACATCATACGAGCAGTACTTC. Encoded protein: CASSPPGTSYEQYF. The V and J genes are TRBV18 and TRBJ2-7; a weak D match, TRBD1 (6 bases). V dropped 0 bases and J dropped 4 bases, with 10 bases sitting between them. This CDR3 is built from 14 residues. Per germline, CDR1 KGHSH and CDR2 LQKENI.

V usage is TRBV19 and J usage is TRBJ1-2, with 7 bases fitting TRBD1. This CDR3 region has 14 residues. The junction had 7 bases not matched to a gene; V was cut back by 2 bases and J by 7 bases. The germline V gene has CDR1 LNHDA and CDR2 SQIVND (reference sequence). The CDR3 region is CASSIPTGAFGYTF. The CDR3 region has the DNA TGTGCCAGTAGTATACCTACAGGGGCCTTTGGCTACACCTTC.

The chain combines TRBV6-5 with TRBJ2-7, with 10 bases fitting TRBD1. This CDR3 is built from 15 residues. V gave up 7 bases and J gave up 4 bases; unmatched junction bases: 10. Germline values: CDR1 MNHEY, CDR2 SVGAGI. The CDR3, as DNA: TGTGCCAGCAAGACGGAGCGGGACAGGGGTTACGAGCAGTACTTC. It translates to CASKTERDRGYEQYF.

This chain joins TRBV30 and TRBJ2-6; 9 nucleotides line up with TRBD1. This CDR3 contains 17 residues. Unmatched junction bases numbered 8, after V lost 2 bases and J lost 3 bases. Germline-derived CDR1 and CDR2 are GTSNPN and SVGIG (reference sequence). DNA for the CDR3: TGTGCCTGGAGTTTGGGACAGGGACATAGTGGGGCCAACGTCCTGACTTTC. This gives the protein CAWSLGQGHSGANVLTF.

The chain links TRBV29-1 to TRBJ2-1; the D gene is possibly TRBD2 (6 bases). Germline CDR1 is SQVTM and CDR2 is ANQGSEA. The ends were cut back, 7 bases at V and 4 bases at J, with 17 bases in the middle. The CDR3 has 14 residues. The CDR3 sequence is CSGQGGVAYNEQFF. CDR3 DNA sequence: TGCAGCGGGCAAGGAGGGGTGGCTTACAATGAGCAGTTCTTC.

In its sample, this clone was seen a few times. This chain connects TRBV18 to TRBJ1-2; D gene unclear. Germline lookup yields CDR1 KGHSH and CDR2 LQKENI. CDR3 length: 13 residues. Deletions cut 8 bases from V and 1 base from J, with 11 bases between. The CDR3 loop reads CASTPGYNYGYTF. As DNA, the CDR3 is TGTGCCAGCACCCCGGGCTATAACTATGGCTACACCTTC.

The rearrangement joins TRBV20-1 to TRBJ2-3; D remains ambiguous. The V end lost 3 bases, the J end lost 6 bases, and 4 bases lay between the germline ends. Germline V gene data show CDR1 as DFQATT and CDR2 as SNEGSKA (reference sequence). There are 10 residues in the CDR3. DNA of the CDR3: TGCAGTGCTAGGATCGATACGCAGTATTTT. This translates into CSARIDTQYF.